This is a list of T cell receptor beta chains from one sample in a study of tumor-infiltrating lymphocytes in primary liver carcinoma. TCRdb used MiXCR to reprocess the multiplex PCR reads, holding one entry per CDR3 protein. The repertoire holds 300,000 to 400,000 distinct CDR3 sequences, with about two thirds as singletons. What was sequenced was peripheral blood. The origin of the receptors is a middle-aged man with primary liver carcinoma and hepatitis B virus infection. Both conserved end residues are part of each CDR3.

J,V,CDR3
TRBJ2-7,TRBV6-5,CASSYRGGLAVYEQYF
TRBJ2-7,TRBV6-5,CASKTGTGLSYEQYF
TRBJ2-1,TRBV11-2,CASISVAGGNYNEQFF
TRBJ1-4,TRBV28,CASSPSFNEKLFF
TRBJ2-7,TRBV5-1,CASSTDKGSHEQYF
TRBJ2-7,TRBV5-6,CASSRGLSYEQYF
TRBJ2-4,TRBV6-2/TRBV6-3,CTSNGPGNIQYF
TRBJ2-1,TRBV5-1,CASSLSSSGHNEQFF
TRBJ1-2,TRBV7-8,CARSGFQGDLYGYTF
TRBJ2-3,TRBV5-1,CASSPQGTDMQYF
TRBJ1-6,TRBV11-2,CASSLRPPLQDNSPLHF
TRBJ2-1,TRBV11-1,CASSFTLYASGRAGYEQFF
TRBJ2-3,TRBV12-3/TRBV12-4,CASSLPGGITDTQYF
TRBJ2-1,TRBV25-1,CASSERKSLAGVGNEQFF